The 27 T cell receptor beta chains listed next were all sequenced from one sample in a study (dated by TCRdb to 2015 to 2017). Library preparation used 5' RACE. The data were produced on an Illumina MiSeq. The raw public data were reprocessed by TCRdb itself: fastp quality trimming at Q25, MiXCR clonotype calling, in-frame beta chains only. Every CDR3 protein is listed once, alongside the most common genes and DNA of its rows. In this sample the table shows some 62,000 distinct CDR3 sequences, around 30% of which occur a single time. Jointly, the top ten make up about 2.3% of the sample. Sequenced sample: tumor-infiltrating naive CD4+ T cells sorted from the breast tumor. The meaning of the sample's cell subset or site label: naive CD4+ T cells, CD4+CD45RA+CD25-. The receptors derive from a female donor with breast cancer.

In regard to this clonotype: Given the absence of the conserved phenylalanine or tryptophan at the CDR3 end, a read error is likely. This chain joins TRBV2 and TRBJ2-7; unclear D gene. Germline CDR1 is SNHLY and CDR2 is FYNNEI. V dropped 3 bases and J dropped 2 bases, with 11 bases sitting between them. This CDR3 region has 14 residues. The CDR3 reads CASSDQMSAYEQYL. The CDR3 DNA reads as TGTGCCAGCAGTGATCAGATGTCGGCCTACGAGCAGTACCTC.

Here the CDR3 reads CASSATSGVYNEQFF. Here the CDR3 DNA reads TGCGCCAGCAGTGCGACTAGCGGGGTCTACAATGAGCAGTTCTTC. V usage is TRBV10-2 and J usage is TRBJ2-1, with 11 bases fitting TRBD2. J was trimmed by 3 bases and V by 4 bases; bases with no gene match: 2. The germline gives CDR1 WSHSY, CDR2 SAAADI. This CDR3 is built from 15 residues.

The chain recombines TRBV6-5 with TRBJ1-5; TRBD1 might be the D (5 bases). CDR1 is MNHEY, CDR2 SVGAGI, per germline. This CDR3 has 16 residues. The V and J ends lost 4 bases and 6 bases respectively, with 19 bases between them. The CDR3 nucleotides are TGTGCCAGCAGTTCATCGATCATCAGCGGGGCTCAGCCCCAGCATTTT. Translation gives CASSSSIISGAQPQHF.

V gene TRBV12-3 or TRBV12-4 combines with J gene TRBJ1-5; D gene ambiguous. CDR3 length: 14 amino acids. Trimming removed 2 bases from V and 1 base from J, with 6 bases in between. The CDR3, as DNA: TGTGCCAGCAGTTTAATAGGGAGCAATCAGCCCCAGCATTTT. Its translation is CASSLIGSNQPQHF.

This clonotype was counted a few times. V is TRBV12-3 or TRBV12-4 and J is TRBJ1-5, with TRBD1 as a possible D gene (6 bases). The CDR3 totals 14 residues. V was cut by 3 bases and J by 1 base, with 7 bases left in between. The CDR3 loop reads CASSFQGSNQPQHF. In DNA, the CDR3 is TGTGCCAGCAGTTTCCAGGGGAGCAATCAGCCCCAGCATTTT.

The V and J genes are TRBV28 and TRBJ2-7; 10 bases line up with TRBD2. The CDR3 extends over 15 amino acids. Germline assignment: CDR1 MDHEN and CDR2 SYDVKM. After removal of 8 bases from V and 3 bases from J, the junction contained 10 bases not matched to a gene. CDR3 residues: CASQATSGTHYEQYF. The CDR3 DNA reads TGTGCCAGCCAAGCCACTAGCGGGACCCACTACGAGCAGTACTTC.

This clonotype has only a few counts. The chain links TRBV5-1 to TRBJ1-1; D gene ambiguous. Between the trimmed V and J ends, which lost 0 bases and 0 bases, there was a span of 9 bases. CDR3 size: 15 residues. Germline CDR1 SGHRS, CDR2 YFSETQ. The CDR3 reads CASSLGFELNTEAFF. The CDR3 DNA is TGCGCCAGCAGCTTGGGCTTCGAGCTGAACACTGAAGCTTTCTTT.

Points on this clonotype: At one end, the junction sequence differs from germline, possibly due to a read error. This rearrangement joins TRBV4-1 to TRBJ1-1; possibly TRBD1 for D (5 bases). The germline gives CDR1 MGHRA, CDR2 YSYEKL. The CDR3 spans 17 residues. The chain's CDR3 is CANSQQDLFMPGTEAFF. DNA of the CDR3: TGCGCCAACAGCCAACAGGACTTATTCATGCCTGGGACTGAAGCTTTCTTT.

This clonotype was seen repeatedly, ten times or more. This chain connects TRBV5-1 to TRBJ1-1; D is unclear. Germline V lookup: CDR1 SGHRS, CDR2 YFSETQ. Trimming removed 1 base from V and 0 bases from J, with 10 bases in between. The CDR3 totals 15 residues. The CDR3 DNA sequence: TGCGCCAGCAGCTTGTCTATCAGCGTGAACACTGAAGCTTTCTTT. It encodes CASSLSISVNTEAFF.

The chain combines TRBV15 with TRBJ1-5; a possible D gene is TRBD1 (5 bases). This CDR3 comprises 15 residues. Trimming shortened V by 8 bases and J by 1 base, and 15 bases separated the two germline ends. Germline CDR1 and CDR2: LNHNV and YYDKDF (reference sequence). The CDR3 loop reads CATSNPGNSNQPQHF. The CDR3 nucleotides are TGTGCCACCTCAAACCCAGGGAACAGCAATCAGCCCCAGCATTTT.

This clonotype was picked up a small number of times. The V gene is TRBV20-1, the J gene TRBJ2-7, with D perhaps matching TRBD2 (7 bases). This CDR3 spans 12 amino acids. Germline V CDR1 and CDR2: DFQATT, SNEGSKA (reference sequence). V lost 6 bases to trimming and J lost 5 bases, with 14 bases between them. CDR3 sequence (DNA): TGCAGTGCGAGGGGGGGCCGGAACGAGCAGTACTTC. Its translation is CSARGGRNEQYF.

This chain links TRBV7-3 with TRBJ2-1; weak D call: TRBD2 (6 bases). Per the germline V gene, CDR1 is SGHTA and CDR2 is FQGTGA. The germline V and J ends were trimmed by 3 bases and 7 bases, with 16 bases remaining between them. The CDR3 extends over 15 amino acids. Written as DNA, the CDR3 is TGTGCCAGCAGCTTCGAGGGAGGCCGGCGGAATGAGCAGTTCTTC. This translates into CASSFEGGRRNEQFF.

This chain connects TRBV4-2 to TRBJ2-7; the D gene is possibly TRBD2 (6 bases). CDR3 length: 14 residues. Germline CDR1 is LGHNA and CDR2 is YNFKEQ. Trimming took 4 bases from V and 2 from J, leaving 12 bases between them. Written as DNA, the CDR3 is TGTGCCAGCAGCCGAGCCGGGACTCCCTACGAGCAGTACTTC. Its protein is CASSRAGTPYEQYF.

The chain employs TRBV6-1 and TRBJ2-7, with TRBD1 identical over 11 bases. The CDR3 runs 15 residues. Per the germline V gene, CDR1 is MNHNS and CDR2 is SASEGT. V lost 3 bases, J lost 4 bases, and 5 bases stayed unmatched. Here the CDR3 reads CASSEGGTGGYEQYF. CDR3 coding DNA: TGTGCCAGCAGTGAGGGCGGGACAGGGGGGTACGAGCAGTACTTC.

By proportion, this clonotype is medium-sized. The CDR3 coding sequence is TGCGCCAGCAGCTATAGCAATGAGCAGTTCTTC. Translating gives CASSYSNEQFF. The gene calls are TRBV5-1 and TRBJ2-1, with D uncertain. The CDR3 contains 11 residues. Germline CDR1 SGHRS, CDR2 YFSETQ. Trimming stripped 3 bases from V and 6 bases from J, with 4 bases between.

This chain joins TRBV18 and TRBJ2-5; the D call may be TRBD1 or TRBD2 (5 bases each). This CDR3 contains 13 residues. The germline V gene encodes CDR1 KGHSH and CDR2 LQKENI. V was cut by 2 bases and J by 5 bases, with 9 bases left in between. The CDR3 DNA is TGTGCCAGCTCACCAGGGGGTTCGGAGACCCAGTACTTC. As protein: CASSPGGSETQYF.

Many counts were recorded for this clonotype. This CDR3 reads CASSSYIRQGEYGYTF. The CDR3 DNA reads as TGTGCCAGCAGCTCCTACATAAGACAGGGGGAATATGGCTACACCTTC. V is TRBV7-2 and J is TRBJ1-2; 9 nucleotides match TRBD1. Germline loops: CDR1 SGHTA, CDR2 FQGNSA. The V segment lost 4 bases and the J segment 5 bases; nucleotides outside the gene matches: 11. This CDR3 is built from 16 residues. The variable domain in full, with the rest retrieved from reference TRBV7-2 and TRBJ1-2, is GAGVSQSPSNKVTEKGKDVELRCDPISGHTALYWYRQSLGQGLEFLIYFQGNSAPDKSGLPSDRFSAERTGGSVSTLTIQRTQQEDSAVYLCASSSYIRQGEYGYTFGSGTRLTVV.

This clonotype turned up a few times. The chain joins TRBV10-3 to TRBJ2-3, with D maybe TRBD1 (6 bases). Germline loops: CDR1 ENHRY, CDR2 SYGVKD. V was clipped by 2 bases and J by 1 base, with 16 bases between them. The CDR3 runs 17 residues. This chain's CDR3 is CAISEGLMGARTDTQYF. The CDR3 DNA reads TGTGCCATCAGTGAGGGGTTGATGGGGGCTCGCACAGATACGCAGTATTTT.

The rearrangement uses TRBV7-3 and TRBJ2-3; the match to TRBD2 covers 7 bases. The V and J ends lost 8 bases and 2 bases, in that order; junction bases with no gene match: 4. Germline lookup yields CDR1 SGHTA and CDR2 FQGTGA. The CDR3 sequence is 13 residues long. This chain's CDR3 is CASGRDYTDTQYF. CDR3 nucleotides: TGTGCCAGCGGCCGGGACTACACAGATACGCAGTATTTT.

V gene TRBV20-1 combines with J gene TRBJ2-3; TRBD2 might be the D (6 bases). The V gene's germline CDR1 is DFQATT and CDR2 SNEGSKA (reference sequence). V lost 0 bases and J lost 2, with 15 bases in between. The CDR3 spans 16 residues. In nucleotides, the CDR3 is TGCAGTGCTAGAGATTCCAGCGGAGGGGACACAGATACGCAGTATTTT. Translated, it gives CSARDSSGGDTDTQYF.

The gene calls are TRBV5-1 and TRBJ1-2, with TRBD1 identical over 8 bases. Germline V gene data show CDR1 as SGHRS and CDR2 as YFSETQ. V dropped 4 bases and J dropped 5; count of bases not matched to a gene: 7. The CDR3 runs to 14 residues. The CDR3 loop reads CASSRDRGEYGYTF. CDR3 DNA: TGCGCCAGCAGCAGAGACAGGGGCGAATATGGCTACACCTTC.

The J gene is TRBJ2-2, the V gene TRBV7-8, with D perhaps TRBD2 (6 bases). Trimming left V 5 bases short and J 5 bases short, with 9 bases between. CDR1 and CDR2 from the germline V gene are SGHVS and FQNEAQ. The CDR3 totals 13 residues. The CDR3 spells CASSQTRTGELFF. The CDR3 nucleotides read TGTGCCAGCAGCCAGACTAGAACCGGGGAGCTGTTTTTT.

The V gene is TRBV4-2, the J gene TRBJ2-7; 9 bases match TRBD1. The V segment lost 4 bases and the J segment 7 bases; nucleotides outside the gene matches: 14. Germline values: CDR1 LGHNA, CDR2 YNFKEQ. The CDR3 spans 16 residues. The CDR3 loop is CASSPTGGQGAGEQYF. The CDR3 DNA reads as TGTGCCAGCAGCCCTACCGGGGGACAGGGTGCCGGGGAGCAGTACTTC.

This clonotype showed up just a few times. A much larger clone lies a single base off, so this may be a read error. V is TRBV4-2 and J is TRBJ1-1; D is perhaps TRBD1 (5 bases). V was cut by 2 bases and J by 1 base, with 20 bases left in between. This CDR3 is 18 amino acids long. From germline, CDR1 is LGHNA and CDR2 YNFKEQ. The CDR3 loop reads CASSQILSVQVRNTEAFF. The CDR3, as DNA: TGTGCCAGCAGCCAAATTCTCAGCGTACAGGTCCGGAACACTGAAGCTTTCTTT.

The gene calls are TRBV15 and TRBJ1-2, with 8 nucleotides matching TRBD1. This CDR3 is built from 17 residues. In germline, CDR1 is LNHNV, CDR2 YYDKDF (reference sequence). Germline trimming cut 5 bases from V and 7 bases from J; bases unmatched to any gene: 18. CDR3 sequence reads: CATSPHLGTGRWSGYTF. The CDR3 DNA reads TGTGCCACCAGCCCACACCTCGGGACAGGCAGGTGGAGTGGCTACACCTTC.

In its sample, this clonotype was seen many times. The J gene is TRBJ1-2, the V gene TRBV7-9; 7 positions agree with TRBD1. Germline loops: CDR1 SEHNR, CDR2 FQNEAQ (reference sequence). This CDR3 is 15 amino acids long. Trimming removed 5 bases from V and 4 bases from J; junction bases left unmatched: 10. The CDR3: CASSTSFQGGYGYTF. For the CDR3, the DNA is TGTGCCAGCAGCACTTCTTTTCAGGGGGGCTATGGCTACACCTTC.

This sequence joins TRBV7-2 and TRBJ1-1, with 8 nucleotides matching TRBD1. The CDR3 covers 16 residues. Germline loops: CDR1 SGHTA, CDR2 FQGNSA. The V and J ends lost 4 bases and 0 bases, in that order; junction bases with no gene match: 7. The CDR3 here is CASSWDRTRLNTEAFF. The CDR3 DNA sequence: TGTGCCAGCAGCTGGGACAGGACCAGGCTGAACACTGAAGCTTTCTTT.